The 8 T cell receptor beta chains below were found in one sample sequenced in a study of blood T cell repertoires in COVID-19 (dated by TCRdb to 2018 to 2020). The library was prepared using the immunoSEQ multiplex PCR assay. TCRdb mirrors the immuneACCESS table, restricted to in-frame sequences. Some clones are absent from its copies; in checked studies, under half trace to an unresolved V gene, and the reason for the others is unknown. This sample holds under 250,000 clones; about 83% were observed only once. Clones ranked in the top ten supply roughly 2.9% of the sample. Material for sequencing was peripheral blood. These receptors all stem from a man aged 50-60 years with active or convalescent COVID-19.

The chain carries TRBV20-1 and TRBJ2-7, with 11 positions matching TRBD2. CDR1 is DFQATT and CDR2 is SNEGSKA in the germline V gene (reference sequence). The V segment lost 3 bases and the J segment 2 bases; nucleotides outside the gene matches: 6. The CDR3 has 15 residues. The CDR3 region is CSASSGRAGAYEQYF. CDR3 DNA: TGCAGTGCTAGTAGCGGGAGGGCCGGCGCCTACGAGCAGTACTTC.

This clone was seen a few times. The chain links TRBV5-1 to TRBJ1-2; TRBD1 matches at 8 bases. The V gene end was trimmed by 3 bases and the J gene end by 2 bases; junction bases not matched to a gene: 0. The germline V gene encodes CDR1 SGHRS and CDR2 YFSETQ. The CDR3 extends over 13 amino acids. CDR3 loop: CASSWTGNYGYTF. The CDR3 region has the DNA TGCGCCAGCAGCTGGACAGGGAACTATGGCTACACCTTC.

The CDR3 loop reads CASSPLTGTTVQYF. The CDR3, as DNA: TGTGCCAGCAGCCCCCTGACTGGAACTACGGTGCAGTACTTC. V and J are TRBV9 and TRBJ2-7; no clear D. This CDR3 is 14 amino acids long. V lost 4 bases to trimming and J lost 9 bases, with 20 bases between them. In germline, CDR1 is SGDLS, CDR2 YYNGEE.

The chain couples TRBV11-3 to TRBJ2-5, with D possibly TRBD2 on 6 matching bases. The CDR3 length is 14 residues. The V and J ends lost 1 base and 0 bases respectively, with 6 bases between them. Germline V gene data show CDR1 as SGHNT and CDR2 as YENEEA. CDR3 DNA sequence: TGTGCCAGCAGCTTAGGGGGGGACCAAGAGACCCAGTACTTC. Protein product: CASSLGGDQETQYF. Full variable domain (rest looked up from reference TRBV11-3 and TRBJ2-5): EAGVVQSPRYKIIEKKQPVAFWCNPISGHNTLYWYLQNLGQGPELLIRYENEEAVDDSQLPKDRFSAERLKGVDSTLKIQPAELGDSAVYLCASSLGGDQETQYFGPGTRLLVL.

This chain joins TRBV5-5 and TRBJ2-1, with D possibly matching TRBD2 (6 bases). V lost 3 bases to trimming and J lost 2 bases, with 12 bases between them. The V gene's germline CDR1 is SGHKS and CDR2 YYEKEE (reference sequence). CDR3 length equals 15 residues. The CDR3 reads CASSSFSGAYNEQFF. In DNA, the CDR3 is TGTGCCAGCAGCTCTTTTTCGGGGGCCTACAATGAGCAGTTCTTC.

The sample holds one count of this clone. The V and J genes are TRBV30 and TRBJ1-1; possibly TRBD1 for D (6 bases). The CDR3 spans 12 residues. In germline, CDR1 is GTSNPN, CDR2 SVGIG (reference sequence). V dropped 4 bases and J dropped 7 bases, with 13 bases sitting between them. CDR3 region: CAWNRDSNEAFF. CDR3 sequence (DNA): TGTGCCTGGAACAGGGATTCCAATGAAGCTTTCTTT.

V usage is TRBV2 and J usage is TRBJ2-5; possible D gene TRBD2, 6 bases. The CDR3 is made up of 14 amino acids. Germline CDR1 and CDR2: SNHLY and FYNNEI. Trimming cost V 8 bases and J 0 bases, with 13 bases left between them. The CDR3 nucleotides are TGTGCCAGCGTCCCCCGGGACTACCAAGAGACCCAGTACTTC. Translation: CASVPRDYQETQYF.

A few counts support this clone. The V gene is TRBV7-8, the J gene TRBJ1-4, with 8 bases matching TRBD1. The CDR3 is made up of 15 amino acids. The germline V gene encodes CDR1 SGHVS and CDR2 FQNEAQ. The V segment lost 5 bases and the J segment 7 bases; nucleotides outside the gene matches: 9. DNA for the CDR3: TGTGCCAGCAGCCCCTACAGGGGGTCGGGTGAAAAACTGTTTTTT. Translated, it gives CASSPYRGSGEKLFF. Full variable domain (outside the CDR3, taken from reference TRBV7-8 and TRBJ1-4): GAGVSQSPRYKVAKRGQDVALRCDPISGHVSLFWYQQALGQGPEFLTYFQNEAQLDKSGLPSDRFFAERPEGSVSTLKIQRTQQEDSAVYLCASSPYRGSGEKLFFGSGTQLSVL.